Below, 23 T cell receptor beta chains from the same sample are listed, as sequenced in a study of T cell repertoires in cytomegalovirus infection. Antigens for these TCRs are unknown. TCRdb ran MiXCR on the reads and lists one entry per CDR3 protein. The table shows about 83,000 distinct CDR3 sequences, with about 29% occurring only once. Sequenced material: CD8+ T cells from cultured PBMCs, taken from culture after CMV antigen stimulation. These receptors all stem from a human donor in good health (CMV status not recorded). Some clones in this sample may be carry-over from other donors' samples.

This clonotype was seen only a few times. V is TRBV6-1 and J is TRBJ2-3, with 9 nucleotides matching TRBD2. The germline CDR1 and CDR2 sequences are MNHNS and SASEGT. This CDR3 is 16 amino acids long. The V segment lost 4 bases and the J segment 5 bases; nucleotides outside the gene matches: 10. CDR3 sequence: CASSASPSGVIDTQYF. In DNA form, the CDR3 reads TGTGCCAGCAGTGCCTCACCTAGCGGGGTAATAGATACGCAGTATTTT.

In its sample, this clonotype was seen a few times. The chain is built from TRBV7-6 and TRBJ2-7; TRBD1 aligns across 7 bases. This CDR3 has 14 amino acids. The V segment lost 5 bases and the J segment 4 bases; nucleotides outside the gene matches: 8. Germline loops: CDR1 SGHVS, CDR2 FNYEAQ. The CDR3 bases are TGTGCCAGCAGCCCAGGGACAGACGATTACGAGCAGTACTTC. It is translated as CASSPGTDDYEQYF.

Only a few counts were recorded for this clonotype. The rearrangement links TRBV28 to TRBJ1-5; D possibly corresponds to TRBD1 (5 bases). The V end was cut by 5 bases, the J end by 0 bases, with 8 bases between. The germline gives CDR1 MDHEN, CDR2 SYDVKM. The CDR3 contains 14 residues. The CDR3 DNA sequence: TGTGCCAGCAGTCCCCAGGGTAGCAATCAGCCCCAGCATTTT. It codes for CASSPQGSNQPQHF.

CDR3: CASSSTGGTEAFF. The CDR3 DNA follows: TGTGCCAGCAGCAGTACAGGGGGCACTGAAGCTTTCTTT. This chain uses TRBV6-5 with TRBJ1-1, with 8 nucleotides matching TRBD1. Germline-derived CDR1 and CDR2 are MNHEY and SVGAGI. V shed 6 bases, J shed 4 bases, and the junction held 4 bases outside the gene matches. This CDR3 region has 13 residues.

The chain uses TRBV18 and TRBJ2-5; D is possibly TRBD1 or TRBD2 (5 bases each). With 6 bases removed from V and 5 bases from J, the gap between germline ends came to 19 bases. This CDR3 is built from 15 residues. Germline V gene lookup returns CDR1 KGHSH and CDR2 LQKENI. CDR3 protein: CASSQSRGARETQYF. The CDR3 nucleotides read TGTGCCAGCTCTCAATCGAGGGGCGCAAGGGAGACCCAGTACTTC.

This clonotype has a handful of counts. This chain joins TRBV27 and TRBJ1-1; D not certain. CDR1 is MNHEY, CDR2 SMNVEV, per germline (reference sequence). Trimming shortened V by 5 bases and J by 0 bases, and 10 bases separated the two germline ends. This CDR3 is built from 14 residues. The CDR3 sequence: CASSLTAMNTEAFF. The DNA of the CDR3 is TGTGCCAGCAGTCTTACGGCTATGAACACTGAAGCTTTCTTT.

The sample holds many counts of this clonotype. The chain combines TRBV27 with TRBJ2-1, with D perhaps matching TRBD2 (6 bases). Trimming shortened V by 3 bases and J by 5 bases, and 11 bases separated the two germline ends. Germline assignment: CDR1 MNHEY and CDR2 SMNVEV (reference sequence). CDR3 length: 14 amino acids. The CDR3 DNA sequence: TGTGCCAGCAGTTTCGGCGGGGTCGACAATGAGCAGTTCTTC. This sequence encodes CASSFGGVDNEQFF.

This clonotype occurred many times. The chain uses TRBV7-9 and TRBJ1-4, with 8 bases matching TRBD1. The V segment lost 6 bases and the J segment 6 bases; nucleotides outside the gene matches: 9. The CDR3 has 15 amino acids. Germline CDR1 and CDR2: SEHNR and FQNEAQ (reference sequence). CDR3 protein: CASSPVTGAYEKLFF. In nucleotides, the CDR3 is TGTGCCAGCAGTCCCGTGACAGGGGCTTATGAAAAACTGTTTTTT.

This chain joins TRBV28 and TRBJ1-6; D uncertain. Looked up from germline, CDR1 is MDHEN and CDR2 is SYDVKM. V was shortened by 5 bases and J by 1 base, with 6 bases between the two germline ends. The CDR3 has 14 residues. The CDR3 loop is CASSRRSYNSPLHF. The CDR3 DNA follows: TGTGCCAGCAGTCGCAGGTCCTATAATTCACCCCTCCACTTT.

This clonotype came up a few times. This chain connects TRBV4-1 to TRBJ2-5; D gene uncertain. V dropped 4 bases and J dropped 7 bases, with 16 bases sitting between them. Germline V gene lookup returns CDR1 MGHRA and CDR2 YSYEKL. The CDR3 has 14 residues. CDR3 loop: CASSRDGPRGTQYF. In DNA form, the CDR3 reads TGCGCCAGCAGCCGTGACGGGCCCCGCGGGACCCAGTACTTC.

In its sample, this clonotype was seen a few times. This rearrangement joins TRBV7-9 to TRBJ1-1; no clear D gene. Germline V gives CDR1 SEHNR, CDR2 FQNEAQ (reference sequence). Trimming left V 1 base short and J 4 bases short, with 7 bases between. The CDR3 has 13 amino acids. DNA for the CDR3: TGTGCCAGCAGCTTAGAGGGCGGCACTGAAGCTTTCTTT. Amino acid sequence: CASSLEGGTEAFF.

This clonotype appeared many times. The CDR3 spells CAISDVPGRTTEAFF. In DNA, the CDR3 is TGTGCCATCAGTGATGTCCCCGGACGTACCACTGAAGCTTTCTTT. This chain joins TRBV10-3 and TRBJ1-1; the D is unclear. The V end was cut by 3 bases, the J end by 4 bases, with 15 bases between. This CDR3 is built from 15 residues. Germline CDR1 and CDR2: ENHRY and SYGVKD.

In its sample, this clonotype was seen many times. The CDR3, as DNA: TGTGCCAGCAGCCGCCGGGCCCTAGACGGCTACACCTTC. This sequence encodes CASSRRALDGYTF. The rearrangement joins TRBV14 to TRBJ1-2; no clear D gene. Trimming took off 4 bases at V and 8 bases at J, with 14 bases between the two ends. This CDR3 spans 13 amino acids. Germline-derived CDR1 and CDR2 are SGHDN and FVKESK.

CDR3: CASSVGGHEAFF. CDR3 DNA: TGTGCCAGCAGCGTAGGGGGTCATGAAGCTTTCTTT. V gene TRBV9 combines with J gene TRBJ1-1; no reliable D call. This CDR3 has 12 amino acids. Germline-derived CDR1 and CDR2 are SGDLS and YYNGEE. V dropped 0 bases and J dropped 7 bases, with 7 bases sitting between them.

This clonotype was observed many times. The rearrangement links TRBV2 to TRBJ2-7; 13 bases agree with TRBD2. V lost 9 bases, J lost 3 bases, and 2 bases stayed unmatched. The length of the CDR3 is 13 residues. Germline V gene data show CDR1 as SNHLY and CDR2 as FYNNEI. The CDR3 sequence is CASRTSGSYEQYF. The CDR3 nucleotides read TGTGCCAGTCGGACTAGCGGGAGCTACGAGCAGTACTTC.

The V gene is TRBV6-2 or TRBV6-3, the J gene TRBJ1-1, with a possible D match to TRBD1 (5 bases). V lost 2 bases and J lost 0, with 16 bases in between. CDR1 and CDR2 from the germline V gene are MNHEY and SVGEGT. CDR3 size: 17 residues. The CDR3 spells CASSYTQGRNMNTEAFF. CDR3 in DNA: TGTGCCAGCAGTTACACCCAGGGACGGAATATGAACACTGAAGCTTTCTTT.

CDR3: CASSLGHLEGYTF. The CDR3 DNA reads as TGTGCCAGCAGCTTAGGACACCTAGAGGGCTACACCTTC. The rearrangement uses TRBV7-6 and TRBJ1-2; D gene uncertain. The CDR3 is 13 amino acids. The V end was cut by 1 base, the J end by 8 bases, with 11 bases between. The germline V gene has CDR1 SGHVS and CDR2 FNYEAQ.

This chain joins TRBV7-6 and TRBJ1-1; 8 nucleotides line up with TRBD1. This CDR3 is 16 amino acids long. J was trimmed by 3 bases and V by 6 bases; bases with no gene match: 12. Germline V CDR1 and CDR2: SGHVS, FNYEAQ. The CDR3 loop is CASRPAGQGSDTEAFF. The DNA of the CDR3 is TGTGCCAGCAGGCCAGCCGGACAGGGCTCGGACACTGAAGCTTTCTTT.

This chain links TRBV19 with TRBJ2-1; D is perhaps TRBD2 (5 bases). The CDR3 is made up of 15 amino acids. Trimming took 8 bases from V and 0 from J, leaving 14 bases between them. Germline lookup yields CDR1 LNHDA and CDR2 SQIVND (reference sequence). CDR3 coding DNA: TGTGCCAGTCGCGGAACTAGTAGCTCCTACAATGAGCAGTTCTTC. Translated: CASRGTSSSYNEQFF.

This clonotype was picked up many times. V gene TRBV15 combines with J gene TRBJ1-2; 7 nucleotides line up with TRBD1. Per the germline V gene, CDR1 is LNHNV and CDR2 is YYDKDF (reference sequence). Trimming at V came to 0 bases and at J to 8 bases, leaving 6 bases not matched to a gene. The CDR3 runs to 14 residues. CDR3 sequence (DNA): TGTGCCACCAGCAGAGAGGAGGGGGCAGGAGGCTACACCTTC. This gives the protein CATSREEGAGGYTF.

The CDR3 DNA follows: TGTGCCAGCAGCTTGTCGGGGGGCCCTAACGAGCAGTACTTC. Translated, it gives CASSLSGGPNEQYF. This chain uses TRBV5-4 with TRBJ2-7, with a possible D match to TRBD2 (7 bases). Germline lookup yields CDR1 SGHNT and CDR2 YYREEE (reference sequence). CDR3 size: 14 residues. V shed 1 base and J shed 5 bases, with 13 bases lying between them.

This clonotype was recorded only once. The rearrangement uses TRBV7-8 and TRBJ2-7; D uncertain. V gave up 0 bases and J gave up 6 bases, with 9 bases separating them. CDR1 is SGHVS and CDR2 is FQNEAQ in the germline V gene. The CDR3 covers 13 residues. The DNA of the CDR3 is TGTGCCAGCAGCTTAGCGACCTCGAGCGAGCAGTACTTC. Translated: CASSLATSSEQYF.

This chain links TRBV20-1 with TRBJ2-2; TRBD1 matches 8 bases. Looked up from germline, CDR1 is DFQATT and CDR2 is SNEGSKA (reference sequence). The V and J ends lost 1 base and 3 bases, in that order; junction bases with no gene match: 4. The CDR3 is 15 amino acids. As DNA, the CDR3 is TGCAGTGCTAGAGCAACAGGGGGATACACCGGGGAGCTGTTTTTT. Its translation is CSARATGGYTGELFF.